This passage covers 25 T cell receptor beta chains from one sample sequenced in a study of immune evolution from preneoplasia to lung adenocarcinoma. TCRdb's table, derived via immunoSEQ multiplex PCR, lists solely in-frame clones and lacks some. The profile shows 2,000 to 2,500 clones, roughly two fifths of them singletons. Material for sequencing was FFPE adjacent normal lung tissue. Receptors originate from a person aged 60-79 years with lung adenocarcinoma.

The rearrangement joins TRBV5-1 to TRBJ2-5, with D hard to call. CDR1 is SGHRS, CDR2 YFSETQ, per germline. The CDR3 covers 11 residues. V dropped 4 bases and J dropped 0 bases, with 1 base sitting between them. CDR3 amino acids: CASSDQETQYF. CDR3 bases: TGCGCCAGCAGCGACCAAGAGACCCAGTACTTC.

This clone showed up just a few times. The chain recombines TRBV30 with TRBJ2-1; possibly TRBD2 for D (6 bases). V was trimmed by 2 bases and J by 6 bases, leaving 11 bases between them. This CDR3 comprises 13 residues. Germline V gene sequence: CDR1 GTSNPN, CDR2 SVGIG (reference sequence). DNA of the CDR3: TGTGCCTGGAGTACCGTGGGAGGCAATGAGCAGTTCTTC. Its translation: CAWSTVGGNEQFF.

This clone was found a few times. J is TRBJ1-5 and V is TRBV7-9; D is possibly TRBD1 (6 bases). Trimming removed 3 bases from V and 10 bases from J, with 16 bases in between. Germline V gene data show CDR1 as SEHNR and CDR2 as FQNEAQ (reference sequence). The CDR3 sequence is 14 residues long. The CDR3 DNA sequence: TGTGCCAGCAGCTTGGAAGGGGGATCAAGCCCCCAGCATTTT. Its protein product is CASSLEGGSSPQHF.

The DNA for the CDR3 is TGTGCCAGCAGCCCGAGCGGGACAGATAACTATGGCTACACCTTC. Translated: CASSPSGTDNYGYTF. The chain employs TRBV9 and TRBJ1-2; TRBD1 matches at 7 bases. Germline-derived CDR1 and CDR2 are SGDLS and YYNGEE. This CDR3 spans 15 amino acids. V lost 4 bases, J lost 1 base, and 7 bases stayed unmatched.

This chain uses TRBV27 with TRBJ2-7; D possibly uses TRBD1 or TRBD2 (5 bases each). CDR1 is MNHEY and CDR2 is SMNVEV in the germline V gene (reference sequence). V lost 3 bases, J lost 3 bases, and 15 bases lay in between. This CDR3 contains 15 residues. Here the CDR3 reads CASSLSGTYNYEQYF. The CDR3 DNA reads TGTGCCAGCAGTTTGTCCGGGACCTACAACTACGAGCAGTACTTC.

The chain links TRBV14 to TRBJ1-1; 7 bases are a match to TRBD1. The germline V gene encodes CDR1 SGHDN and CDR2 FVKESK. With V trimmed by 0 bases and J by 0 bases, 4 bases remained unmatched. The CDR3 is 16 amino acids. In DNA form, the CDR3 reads TGTGCCAGCAGCCAAGACTTGGGACAGATGAACACTGAAGCTTTCTTT. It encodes CASSQDLGQMNTEAFF.

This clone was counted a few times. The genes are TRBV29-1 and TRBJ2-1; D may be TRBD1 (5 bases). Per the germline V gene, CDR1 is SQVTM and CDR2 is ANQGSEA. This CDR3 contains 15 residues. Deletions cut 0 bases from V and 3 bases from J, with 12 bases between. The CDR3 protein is CSVEDGAFVYNEQFF. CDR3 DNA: TGCAGCGTTGAAGATGGGGCTTTTGTCTACAATGAGCAGTTCTTC.

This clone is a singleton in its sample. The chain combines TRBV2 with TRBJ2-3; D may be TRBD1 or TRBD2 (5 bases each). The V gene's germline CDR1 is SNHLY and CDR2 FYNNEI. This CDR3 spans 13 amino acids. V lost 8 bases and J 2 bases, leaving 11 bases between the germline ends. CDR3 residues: CASLRDLTDTQYF. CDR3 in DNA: TGTGCCAGCCTTCGGGACCTCACAGATACGCAGTATTTT.

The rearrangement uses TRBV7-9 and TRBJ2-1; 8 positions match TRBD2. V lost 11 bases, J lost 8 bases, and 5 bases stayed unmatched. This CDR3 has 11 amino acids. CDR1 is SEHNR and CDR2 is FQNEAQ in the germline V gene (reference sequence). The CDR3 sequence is CAWGAGDEQFF. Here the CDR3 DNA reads TGTGCCTGGGGAGCGGGAGATGAGCAGTTCTTC.

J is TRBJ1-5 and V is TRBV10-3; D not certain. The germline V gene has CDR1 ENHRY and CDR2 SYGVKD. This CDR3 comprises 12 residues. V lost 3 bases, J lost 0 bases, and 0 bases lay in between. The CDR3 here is CAISDSNQPQHF. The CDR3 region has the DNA TGTGCCATCAGTGATAGCAATCAGCCCCAGCATTTT.

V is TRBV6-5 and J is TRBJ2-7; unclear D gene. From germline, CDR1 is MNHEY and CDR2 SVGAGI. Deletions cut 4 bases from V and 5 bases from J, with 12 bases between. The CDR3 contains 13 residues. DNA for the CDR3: TGTGCCAGCAGTTCTCCCCGGACGGACGAGCAGTACTTC. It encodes CASSSPRTDEQYF.

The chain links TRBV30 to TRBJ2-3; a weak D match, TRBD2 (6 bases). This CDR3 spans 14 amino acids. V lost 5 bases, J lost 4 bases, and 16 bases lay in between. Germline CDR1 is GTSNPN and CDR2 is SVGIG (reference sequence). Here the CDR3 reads CAWSGEDNPDTQYF. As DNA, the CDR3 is TGTGCCTGGTCGGGGGAGGATAACCCAGATACGCAGTATTTT.

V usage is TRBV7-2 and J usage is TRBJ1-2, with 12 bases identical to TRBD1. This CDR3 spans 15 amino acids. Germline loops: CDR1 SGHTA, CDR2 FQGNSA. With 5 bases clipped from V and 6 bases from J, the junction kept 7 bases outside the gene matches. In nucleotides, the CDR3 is TGTGCCAGCAGCATTTCCGGGACAGGGGGCGATGGCTACACCTTC. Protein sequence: CASSISGTGGDGYTF.

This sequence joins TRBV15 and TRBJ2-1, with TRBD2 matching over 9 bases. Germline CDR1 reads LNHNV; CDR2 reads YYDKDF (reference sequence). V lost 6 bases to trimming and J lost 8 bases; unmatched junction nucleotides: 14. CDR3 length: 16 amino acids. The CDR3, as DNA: TGTGCCACCAGGGTCCTTGGCGGCGGGGGGGCAGATGAGCAGTTCTTC. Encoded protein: CATRVLGGGGADEQFF.

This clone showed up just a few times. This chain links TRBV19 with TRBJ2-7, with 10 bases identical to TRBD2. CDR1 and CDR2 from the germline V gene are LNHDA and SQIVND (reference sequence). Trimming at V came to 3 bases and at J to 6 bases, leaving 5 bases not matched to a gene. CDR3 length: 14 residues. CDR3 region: CASSILGLAPEQYF. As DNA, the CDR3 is TGTGCCAGTAGTATCCTGGGACTAGCGCCCGAGCAGTACTTC.

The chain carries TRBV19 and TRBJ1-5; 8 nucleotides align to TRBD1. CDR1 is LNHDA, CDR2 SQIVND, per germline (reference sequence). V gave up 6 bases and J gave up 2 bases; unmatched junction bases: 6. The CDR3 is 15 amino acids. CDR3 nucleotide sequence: TGTGCCAGTAGGACAGGGGTGGCGGGCAATCAGCCCCAGCATTTT. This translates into CASRTGVAGNQPQHF.

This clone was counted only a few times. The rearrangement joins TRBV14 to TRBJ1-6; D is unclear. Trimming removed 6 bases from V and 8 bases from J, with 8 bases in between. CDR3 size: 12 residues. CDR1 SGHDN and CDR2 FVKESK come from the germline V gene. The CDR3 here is CASRLRYSPLHF. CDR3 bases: TGTGCCAGCAGGCTTAGGTATTCACCCCTCCACTTT.

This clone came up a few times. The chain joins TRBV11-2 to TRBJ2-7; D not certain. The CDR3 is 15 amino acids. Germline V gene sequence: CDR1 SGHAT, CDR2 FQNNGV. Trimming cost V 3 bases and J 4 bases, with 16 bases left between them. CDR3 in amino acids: CASSLTPSPSYEQYF. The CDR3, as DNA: TGTGCCAGCAGCTTGACTCCTTCTCCATCATACGAGCAGTACTTC. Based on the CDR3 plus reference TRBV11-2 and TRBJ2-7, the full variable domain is EAGVAQSPRYKIIEKRQSVAFWCNPISGHATLYWYQQILGQGPKLLIQFQNNGVVDDSQLPKDRFSAERLKGVDSTLKIQPAKLEDSAVYLCASSLTPSPSYEQYFGPGTRLTVT.

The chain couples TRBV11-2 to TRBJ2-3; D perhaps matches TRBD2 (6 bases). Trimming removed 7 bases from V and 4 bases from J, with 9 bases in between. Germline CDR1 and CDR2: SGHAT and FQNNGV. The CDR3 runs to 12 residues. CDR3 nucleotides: TGTGCCAGCACCTCGGGGGCAGATACGCAGTATTTT. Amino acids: CASTSGADTQYF.

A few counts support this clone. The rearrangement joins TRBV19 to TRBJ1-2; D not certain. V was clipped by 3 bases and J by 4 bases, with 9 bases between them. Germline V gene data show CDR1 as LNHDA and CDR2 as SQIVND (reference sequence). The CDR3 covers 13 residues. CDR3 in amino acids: CASSMSALYGYTF. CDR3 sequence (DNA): TGTGCCAGTAGTATGTCAGCCCTCTATGGCTACACCTTC.

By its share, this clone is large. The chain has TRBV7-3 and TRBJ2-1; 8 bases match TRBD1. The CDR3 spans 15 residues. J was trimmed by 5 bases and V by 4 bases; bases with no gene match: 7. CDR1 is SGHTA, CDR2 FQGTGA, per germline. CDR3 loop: CASSSRQGLHNEQFF. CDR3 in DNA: TGTGCCAGCAGCTCTCGACAGGGGCTACACAATGAGCAGTTCTTC.

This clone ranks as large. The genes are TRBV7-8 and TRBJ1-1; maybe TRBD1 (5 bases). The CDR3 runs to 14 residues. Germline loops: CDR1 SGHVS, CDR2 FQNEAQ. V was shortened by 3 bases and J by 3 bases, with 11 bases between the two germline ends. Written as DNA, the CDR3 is TGTGCCAGCAGCTTGTTAGGGGCCGACACTGAAGCTTTCTTT. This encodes CASSLLGADTEAFF.

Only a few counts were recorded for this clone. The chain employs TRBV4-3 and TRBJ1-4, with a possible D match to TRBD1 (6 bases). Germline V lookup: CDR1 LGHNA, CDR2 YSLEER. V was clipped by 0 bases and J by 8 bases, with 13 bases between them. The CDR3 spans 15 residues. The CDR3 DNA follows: TGCGCCAGCAGCCAAGATCCTACAGGGAAAGAAAAACTGTTTTTT. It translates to CASSQDPTGKEKLFF.

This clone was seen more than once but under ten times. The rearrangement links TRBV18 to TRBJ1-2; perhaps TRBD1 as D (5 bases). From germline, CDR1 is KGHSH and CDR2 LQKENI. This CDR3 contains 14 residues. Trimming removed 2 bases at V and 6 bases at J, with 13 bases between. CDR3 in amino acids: CASSPVGGIHGYTF. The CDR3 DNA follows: TGTGCCAGCTCACCAGTGGGGGGTATTCATGGCTACACCTTC.

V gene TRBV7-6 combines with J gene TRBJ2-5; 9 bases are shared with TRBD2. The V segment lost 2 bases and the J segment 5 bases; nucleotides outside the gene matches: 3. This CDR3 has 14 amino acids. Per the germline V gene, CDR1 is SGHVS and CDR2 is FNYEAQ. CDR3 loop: CASSLFSGGETQYF. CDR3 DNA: TGTGCCAGCAGCTTATTCAGCGGGGGGGAGACCCAGTACTTC.